This T cell receptor beta chain was documented in a study of post-analysis software for immune sequencing data. Overall study results and limits: Analysis by F measure revealed that same-batch samples clustered strongly together. Patients carried 5 or 6 TRBV segments more frequently than controls did, and TRBV5-6, TRBV5-1 and TRBV20-1 were among them.

Libraries were made from TCR beta cDNA, and they carried unique molecular identifiers. TCRdb redid the calling of the PCR reads with MiXCR, one entry per CDR3 protein. In the table there are approximately 730,000 distinct CDR3 sequences, more than 45% of which are singletons. The germline gives CDR1 MDHEN, CDR2 SYDVKM. The CDR3 loop spans 14 amino acids. The V end was cut by 3 bases, the J end by 7 bases, with 12 bases between. In regard to this clonotype: Its antigen is not known.

The gene calls are TRBV28 and TRBJ1-4; tentatively, D is TRBD1 (6 bases). This receptor was taken from a girl aged 10 to 17 with multiple sclerosis. The sample consisted of blood. This chain's CDR3 is CASSFNSGVEKLFF. The CDR3 DNA sequence: TGTGCCAGCAGTTTCAATTCAGGGGTTGAAAAACTGTTTTTT.